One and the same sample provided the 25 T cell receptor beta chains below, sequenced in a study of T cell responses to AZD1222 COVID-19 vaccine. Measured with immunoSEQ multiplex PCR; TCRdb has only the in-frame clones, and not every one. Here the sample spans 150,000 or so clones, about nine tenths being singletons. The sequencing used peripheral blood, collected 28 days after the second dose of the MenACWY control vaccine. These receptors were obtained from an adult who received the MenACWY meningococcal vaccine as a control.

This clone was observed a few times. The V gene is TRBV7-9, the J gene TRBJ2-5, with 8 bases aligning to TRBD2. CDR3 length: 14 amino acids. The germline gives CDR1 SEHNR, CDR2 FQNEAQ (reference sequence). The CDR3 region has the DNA TGTGCTTCCGGGGCTAGCGGGCCTCAAGAGACCCAGTACTTC. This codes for CASGASGPQETQYF.

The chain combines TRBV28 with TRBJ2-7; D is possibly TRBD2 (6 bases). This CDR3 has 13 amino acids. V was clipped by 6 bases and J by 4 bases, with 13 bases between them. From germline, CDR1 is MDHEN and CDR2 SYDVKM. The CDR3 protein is CASRPGSGYEQYF. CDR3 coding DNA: TGTGCCAGCAGGCCCGGGAGCGGGTACGAGCAGTACTTC.

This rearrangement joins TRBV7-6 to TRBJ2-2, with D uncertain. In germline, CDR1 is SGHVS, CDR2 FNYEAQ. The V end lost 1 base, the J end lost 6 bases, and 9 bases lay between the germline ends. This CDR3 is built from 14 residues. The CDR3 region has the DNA TGTGCCAGCAGCTTAGTCCCCACCGCCGGGGAGCTGTTTTTT. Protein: CASSLVPTAGELFF. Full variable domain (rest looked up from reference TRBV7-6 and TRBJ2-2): GAGVSQSPRYKVTKRGQDVALRCDPISGHVSLYWYRQALGQGPEFLTYFNYEAQQDKSGLPNDRFSAERPEGSISTLTIQRTEQRDSAMYRCASSLVPTAGELFFGEGSRLTVL.

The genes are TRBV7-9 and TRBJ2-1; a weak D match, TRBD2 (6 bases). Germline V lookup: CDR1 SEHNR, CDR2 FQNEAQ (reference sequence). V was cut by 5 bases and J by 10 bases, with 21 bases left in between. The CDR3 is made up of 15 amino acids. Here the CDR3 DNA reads TGTGCCAGCAGCCCCGACTCCTTGGGGGGATCGGAGCAGTTCTTC. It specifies CASSPDSLGGSEQFF.

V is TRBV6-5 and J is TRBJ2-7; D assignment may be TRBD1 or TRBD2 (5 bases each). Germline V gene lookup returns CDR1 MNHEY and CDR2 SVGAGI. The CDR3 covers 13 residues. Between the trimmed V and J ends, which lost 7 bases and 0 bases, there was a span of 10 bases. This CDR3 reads CASTRGRSYEQYF. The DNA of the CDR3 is TGTGCCAGCACCCGGGGCCGCTCCTACGAGCAGTACTTC.

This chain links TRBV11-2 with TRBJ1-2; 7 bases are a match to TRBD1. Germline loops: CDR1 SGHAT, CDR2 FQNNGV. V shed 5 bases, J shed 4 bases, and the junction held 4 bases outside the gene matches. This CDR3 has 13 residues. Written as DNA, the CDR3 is TGTGCCAGCAGCCCGGGGACAGTCTATGGCTACACCTTC. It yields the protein CASSPGTVYGYTF.

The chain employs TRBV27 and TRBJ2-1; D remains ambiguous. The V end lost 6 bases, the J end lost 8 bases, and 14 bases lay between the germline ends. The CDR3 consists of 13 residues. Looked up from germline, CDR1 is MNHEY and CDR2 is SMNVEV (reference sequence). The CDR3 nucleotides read TGTGCCAGCAGCCCCTTGTTGGTGGATGAGCAGTTCTTC. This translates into CASSPLLVDEQFF.

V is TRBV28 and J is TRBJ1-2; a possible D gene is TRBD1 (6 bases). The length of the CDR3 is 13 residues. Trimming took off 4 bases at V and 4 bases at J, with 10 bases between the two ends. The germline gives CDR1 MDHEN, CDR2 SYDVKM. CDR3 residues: CASSSGQFYGYTF. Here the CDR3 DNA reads TGTGCCAGCAGTTCGGGACAATTCTATGGCTACACCTTC.

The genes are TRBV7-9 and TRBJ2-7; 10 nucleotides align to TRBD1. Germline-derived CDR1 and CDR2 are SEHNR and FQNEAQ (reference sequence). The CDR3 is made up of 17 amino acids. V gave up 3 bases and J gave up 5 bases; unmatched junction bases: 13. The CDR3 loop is CASSFGSGRDRGHEQYF. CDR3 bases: TGTGCCAGCAGCTTTGGTTCGGGCCGGGACAGGGGACACGAGCAGTACTTC.

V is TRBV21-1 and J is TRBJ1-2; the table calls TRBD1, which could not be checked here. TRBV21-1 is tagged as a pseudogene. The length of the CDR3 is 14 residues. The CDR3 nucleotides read TGTGCCAGCAGCGGGGGGACAGGGAAAGGTGGCTACACCTTC. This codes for CASSGGTGKGGYTF.

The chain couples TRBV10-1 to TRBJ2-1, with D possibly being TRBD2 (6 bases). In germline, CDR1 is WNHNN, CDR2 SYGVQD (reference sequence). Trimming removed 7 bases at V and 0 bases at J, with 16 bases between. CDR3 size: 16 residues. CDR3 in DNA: TGCGCCAGCATTAACTGCGGGAACTCCTCCTACAATGAGCAGTTCTTC. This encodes CASINCGNSSYNEQFF.

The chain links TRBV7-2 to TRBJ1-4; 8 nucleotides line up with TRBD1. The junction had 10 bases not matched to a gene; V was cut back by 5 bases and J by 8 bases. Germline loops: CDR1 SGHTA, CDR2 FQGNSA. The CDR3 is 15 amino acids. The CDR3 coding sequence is TGTGCCAGCAGCGGTTACAGGGGGGCGCAGGAAAAACTGTTTTTT. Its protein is CASSGYRGAQEKLFF.

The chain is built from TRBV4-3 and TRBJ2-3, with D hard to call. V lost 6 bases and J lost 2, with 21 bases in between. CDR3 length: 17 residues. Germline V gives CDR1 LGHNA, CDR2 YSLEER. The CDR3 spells CASSARPKGSDTDTQYF. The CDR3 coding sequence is TGCGCCAGCAGTGCTCGGCCCAAGGGTTCGGACACAGATACGCAGTATTTT.

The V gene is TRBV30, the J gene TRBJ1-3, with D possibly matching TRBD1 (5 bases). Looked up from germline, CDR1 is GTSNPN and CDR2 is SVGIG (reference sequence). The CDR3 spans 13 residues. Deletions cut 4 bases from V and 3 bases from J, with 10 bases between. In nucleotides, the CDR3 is TGTGCCTGGAACGGGGGACTTGGAAACACCATATATTTT. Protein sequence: CAWNGGLGNTIYF.

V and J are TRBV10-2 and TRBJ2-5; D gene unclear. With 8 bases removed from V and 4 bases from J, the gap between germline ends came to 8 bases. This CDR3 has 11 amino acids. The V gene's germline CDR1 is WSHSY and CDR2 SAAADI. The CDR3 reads CASVQAETQYF. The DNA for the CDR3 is TGCGCCAGCGTGCAGGCAGAGACCCAGTACTTC.

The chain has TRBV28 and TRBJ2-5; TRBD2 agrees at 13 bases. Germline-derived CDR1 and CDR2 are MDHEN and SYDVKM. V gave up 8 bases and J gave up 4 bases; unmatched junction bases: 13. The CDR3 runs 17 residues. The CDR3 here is CASSRTSGSLGLETQYF. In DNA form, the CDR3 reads TGTGCCAGCTCCCGGACTAGCGGGAGTTTGGGGCTAGAGACCCAGTACTTC.

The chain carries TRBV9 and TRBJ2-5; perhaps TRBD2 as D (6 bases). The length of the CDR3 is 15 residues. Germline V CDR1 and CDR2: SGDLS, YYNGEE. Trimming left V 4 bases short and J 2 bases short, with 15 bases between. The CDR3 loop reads CASSPRRGLQETQYF. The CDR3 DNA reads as TGTGCCAGCAGCCCCAGGAGGGGACTTCAAGAGACCCAGTACTTC.

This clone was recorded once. In nucleotides, the CDR3 is TGCAGCGTTCTAACTAGCCGTACCTACGAGCAGTACTTC. Residues: CSVLTSRTYEQYF. This sequence joins TRBV29-1 and TRBJ2-7, with D perhaps matching TRBD2 (6 bases). Trimming left V 5 bases short and J 2 bases short, with 13 bases between. Germline V gene lookup returns CDR1 SQVTM and CDR2 ANQGSEA. This CDR3 region has 13 residues.

The DNA for the CDR3 is TGTGCCAGCACCCCCTATGGGGCAGGGGGCGTCAGCACTGAAGCTTTCTTT. Its protein product is CASTPYGAGGVSTEAFF. This chain connects TRBV27 to TRBJ1-1; 8 bases are shared with TRBD1. V shed 7 bases and J 4 bases; nucleotides not matched to a gene: 17. Per the germline V gene, CDR1 is MNHEY and CDR2 is SMNVEV (reference sequence). The CDR3 is 17 amino acids.

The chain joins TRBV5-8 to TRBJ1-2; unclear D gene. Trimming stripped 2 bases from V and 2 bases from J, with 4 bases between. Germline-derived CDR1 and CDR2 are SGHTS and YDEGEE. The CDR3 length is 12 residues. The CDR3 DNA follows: TGTGCCAGCAGCTTAAACAACTATGGCTACACCTTC. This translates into CASSLNNYGYTF.

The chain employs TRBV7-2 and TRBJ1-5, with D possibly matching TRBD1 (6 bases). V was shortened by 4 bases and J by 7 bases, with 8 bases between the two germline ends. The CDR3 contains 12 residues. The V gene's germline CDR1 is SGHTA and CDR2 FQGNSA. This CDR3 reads CASSYREQPQHF. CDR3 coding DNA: TGTGCCAGCAGCTACAGGGAGCAGCCCCAGCATTTT.

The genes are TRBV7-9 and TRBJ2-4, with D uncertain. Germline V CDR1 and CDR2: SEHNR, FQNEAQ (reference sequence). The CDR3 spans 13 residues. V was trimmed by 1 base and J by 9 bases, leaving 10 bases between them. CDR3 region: CASSLGVYGIQYF. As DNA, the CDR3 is TGTGCCAGCAGCTTAGGGGTTTACGGCATTCAGTACTTC.

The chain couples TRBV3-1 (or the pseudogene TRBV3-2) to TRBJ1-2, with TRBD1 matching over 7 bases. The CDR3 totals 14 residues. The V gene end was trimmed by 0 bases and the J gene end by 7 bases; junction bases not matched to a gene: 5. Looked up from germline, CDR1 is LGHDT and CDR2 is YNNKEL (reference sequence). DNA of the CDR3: TGTGCCAGCAGCCAAGATGACAGGGTCGCTGGCTACACCTTC. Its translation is CASSQDDRVAGYTF.

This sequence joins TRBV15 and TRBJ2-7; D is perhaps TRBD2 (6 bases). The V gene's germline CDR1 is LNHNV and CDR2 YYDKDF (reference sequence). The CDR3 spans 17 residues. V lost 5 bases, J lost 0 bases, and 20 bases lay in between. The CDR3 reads CATSLPWGGPLSYEQYF. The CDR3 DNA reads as TGTGCCACCAGCCTCCCCTGGGGAGGTCCCCTCTCCTACGAGCAGTACTTC.

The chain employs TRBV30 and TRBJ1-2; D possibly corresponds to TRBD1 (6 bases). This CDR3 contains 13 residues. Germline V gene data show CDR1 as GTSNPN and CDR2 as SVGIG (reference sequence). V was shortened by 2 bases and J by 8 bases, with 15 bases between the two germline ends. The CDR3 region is CAWSTGTYPGYTF. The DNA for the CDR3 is TGTGCCTGGAGTACCGGGACATACCCCGGCTACACCTTC.